This T cell receptor beta chain is drawn from a study of cytomegalovirus exposure and HLA in healthy donors. Trimming removed 6 bases from V and 4 bases from J; junction bases left unmatched: 4. Germline CDR1 SNHLY, CDR2 FYNNEI. The CDR3 spans 14 residues. Findings of the study overall: As was reported, the HLA-A and HLA-B alleles of most subjects were accurately predicted from TCR beta sequences. It was likely that a cluster of highly shared sequence variants was a sequencing artifact.

Worth noting for this clone: Its antigen is as yet unknown.

60 Vbeta and 13 Jbeta primers were used in PCR. Assay: immunoSEQ multiplex PCR; the TCRdb copy retains only in-frame clones and omits some. The sample shows fewer than 200,000 clones, about 85% of them seen only once. Sequencing input: PBMCs. This clonotype was sampled from a man between 18 and 29 years old in good health and CMV-seropositive. This chain links TRBV2 with TRBJ2-1, with 9 bases aligning to TRBD2. CDR3 bases: TGTGCCAGCAGGGACCTAGCGGGGTACAATGAGCAGTTCTTC. Its protein product is CASRDLAGYNEQFF.